A single sample is the source of the 25 T cell receptor beta chains below, sequenced in a study of shared clonotypes between healthy human individuals. Naive CD8 cells were CD45RO-negative, positively selected for CCR7, excluding terminally differentiated effector memory CD45RA+ cells. Sequencing was performed with immunoSEQ multiplex PCR; in TCRdb, only in-frame clones are kept and a portion is missing. The sample records about 2.2 million clones, 93% being singletons. Sequencing was done on a sample of naive CD8+ T cells from PBMCs. Receptor source: a man between 18 and 29 years old in good health. Some clones in this sample may be carry-over from other donors' samples.

This clone has a single count. V gene TRBV28 combines with J gene TRBJ2-3; TRBD2 might be the D (5 bases). V was trimmed by 3 bases and J by 0 bases, leaving 16 bases between them. The CDR3 length is 17 residues. The germline CDR1 and CDR2 sequences are MDHEN and SYDVKM. CDR3 DNA sequence: TGTGCCAGCAGTTTTACTAGGTCTTATACTAGCACAGATACGCAGTATTTT. Translating it yields CASSFTRSYTSTDTQYF.

This chain connects TRBV15 to TRBJ2-5, with TRBD2 matching over 12 bases. The CDR3 extends over 18 amino acids. Germline CDR1 is LNHNV and CDR2 is YYDKDF (reference sequence). The V gene end was trimmed by 2 bases and the J gene end by 4 bases; junction bases not matched to a gene: 11. The CDR3 region is CATSRSGLAGSPLETQYF. Written as DNA, the CDR3 is TGTGCCACCAGCAGATCAGGACTAGCGGGATCCCCCCTAGAGACCCAGTACTTC.

To note about this clone: Distinct nucleotide sequences in the sample also encode this CDR3. CDR3 nucleotide sequence: TGTGCCAGCAGTTTTTCCAGGGGTAGCACAGATACGCAGTATTTT. The encoded protein is CASSFSRGSTDTQYF. V and J are TRBV27 and TRBJ2-3, with D possibly matching TRBD1 (6 bases). The germline V gene encodes CDR1 MNHEY and CDR2 SMNVEV (reference sequence). Trimming cost V 3 bases and J 0 bases, with 10 bases left between them. The CDR3 runs to 15 residues.

V gene TRBV14 combines with J gene TRBJ1-1, with D perhaps matching TRBD1 (6 bases). Per the germline V gene, CDR1 is SGHDN and CDR2 is FVKESK. The CDR3 is 13 residues long. V lost 11 bases to trimming and J lost 6 bases, with 19 bases between them. The CDR3 is CALSKGGLAEAFF. The CDR3 nucleotides read TGTGCCTTATCTAAAGGGGGGTTGGCTGAAGCTTTCTTT.

The genes are TRBV11-2 and TRBJ2-3; no clear D gene. This CDR3 spans 13 amino acids. Germline values: CDR1 SGHAT, CDR2 FQNNGV. Trimming pared 4 bases from V and 1 base from J, leaving 6 bases between. The CDR3 here is CASSSPGTDTQYF. In DNA, the CDR3 is TGTGCCAGCAGCTCCCCGGGCACAGATACGCAGTATTTT.

This clone appeared a single time. The rearrangement uses TRBV9 and TRBJ1-2; D unclear. CDR1 and CDR2 (germline): SGDLS, YYNGEE. With 0 bases removed from V and 4 bases from J, the gap between germline ends came to 10 bases. The CDR3 length is 14 residues. CDR3 sequence reads: CASSVAAGPYGYTF. In DNA form, the CDR3 reads TGTGCCAGCAGCGTAGCGGCAGGCCCCTATGGCTACACCTTC.

This chain links TRBV27 with TRBJ2-1, with TRBD2 matching over 7 bases. J lost 2 bases, V lost 6 bases, and 10 bases had no gene match. The CDR3 spans 16 residues. Per the germline V gene, CDR1 is MNHEY and CDR2 is SMNVEV (reference sequence). The CDR3 region is CASRLTSGNTYNEQFF. The CDR3 DNA reads TGTGCCAGCAGGCTCACCAGCGGGAATACCTACAATGAGCAGTTCTTC.

This rearrangement joins TRBV4-1 to TRBJ2-5, with 11 bases aligning to TRBD2. The end of the DNA aligns better with TRBJ2-7, so the J call may be wrong. The CDR3 is made up of 15 amino acids. Per the germline V gene, CDR1 is MGHRA and CDR2 is YSYEKL. In nucleotides, the CDR3 is TGCGCCAGCAGCCAACCACTAGCGGGAGTTAACGAGCAGTACTTC. The encoded protein is CASSQPLAGVNEQYF.

Worth noting for this clone: The same CDR3 is also encoded by other DNA sequences in this sample. The rearrangement links TRBV28 to TRBJ2-2; 7 nucleotides match TRBD2. There are 15 residues in the CDR3. The germline gives CDR1 MDHEN, CDR2 SYDVKM. V shed 0 bases and J 3 bases; nucleotides not matched to a gene: 1. CDR3 sequence: CASSLWGRDTGELFF. The CDR3 DNA sequence: TGTGCCAGCAGTTTATGGGGGAGGGACACCGGGGAGCTGTTTTTT.

Worth noting for this clone: A much larger clone differs by one base, so this may be a read error. J is TRBJ2-1 and V is TRBV9, with D possibly being TRBD1 (6 bases). V was cut by 3 bases and J by 2 bases, with 6 bases left in between. The CDR3 contains 13 residues. In germline, CDR1 is SGDLS, CDR2 YYNGEE. CDR3: CASSEGAYNEQFF. The CDR3 DNA reads TGTGCCAGCAGCGAGGGGGCCTACAATGAGCAGTTCTTC.

Worth noting for this clone: This specimen includes other DNA sequences encoding the same CDR3. The rearrangement joins TRBV13 to TRBJ2-7; possibly TRBD1 or TRBD2 for D (6 bases each). V was cut by 5 bases and J by 0 bases, with 8 bases left in between. This CDR3 has 13 amino acids. CDR1 is PRHDT, CDR2 FYEKMQ, per germline (reference sequence). The CDR3 region has the DNA TGTGCCAGCAGCCCGGGGGCCTCCTACGAGCAGTACTTC. Amino acid sequence: CASSPGASYEQYF.

The CDR3 DNA sequence: TGTGCCAGTAGTACCACCGGACAGTTTTCAGATACGCAGTATTTT. Protein sequence: CASSTTGQFSDTQYF. The chain couples TRBV19 to TRBJ2-3; tentative D call: TRBD1 (6 bases). V was trimmed by 4 bases and J by 4 bases, leaving 15 bases between them. Germline V gene lookup returns CDR1 LNHDA and CDR2 SQIVND (reference sequence). CDR3 length: 15 amino acids.

This clone showed up just once. V gene TRBV7-8 combines with J gene TRBJ2-5; 11 positions match TRBD1. The V and J ends lost 1 base and 2 bases, in that order; junction bases with no gene match: 3. The germline CDR1 and CDR2 sequences are SGHVS and FQNEAQ. The CDR3 contains 16 residues. CDR3 sequence: CASSLVGTGGQETQYF. In DNA, the CDR3 is TGTGCCAGCAGCTTAGTGGGGACAGGGGGTCAAGAGACCCAGTACTTC.

This clone was detected only a few times. The chain employs TRBV4-2 and TRBJ2-2; no definite D call. The CDR3 is 12 residues long. V lost 4 bases and J lost 6, with 6 bases in between. Germline CDR1 and CDR2: LGHNA and YNFKEQ. The CDR3 sequence: CASSPRSGELFF. CDR3 nucleotide sequence: TGTGCCAGCAGCCCACGGTCCGGGGAGCTGTTTTTT.

The chain links TRBV29-1 to TRBJ2-7; 12 nucleotides agree with TRBD2. Germline V gene data show CDR1 as SQVTM and CDR2 as ANQGSEA. The CDR3 consists of 16 residues. With 3 bases clipped from V and 0 bases from J, the junction kept 6 bases outside the gene matches. In DNA, the CDR3 is TGCAGCGTTGACGATGGACTAGCGGGATTCTCCTACGAGCAGTACTTC. It codes for CSVDDGLAGFSYEQYF.

The V call is TRBV4-3, the J call TRBJ2-7; D unresolved. The germline V and J ends were trimmed by 0 bases and 2 bases, with 14 bases remaining between them. Per germline, CDR1 LGHNA and CDR2 YSLEER. The CDR3 is made up of 16 amino acids. The CDR3 protein is CASSQDLGYGTYEQYF. CDR3 nucleotide sequence: TGCGCCAGCAGCCAAGATCTAGGCTACGGTACCTACGAGCAGTACTTC.

CDR3 nucleotide sequence: TGTGCCAGCAGGAAACAGGCGCCCCACACCGGGGAGCTGTTTTTT. Its protein product is CASRKQAPHTGELFF. The chain has TRBV7-2 and TRBJ2-2; D may be TRBD1 (5 bases). Trimming left V 6 bases short and J 3 bases short, with 14 bases between. Germline V gene data show CDR1 as SGHTA and CDR2 as FQGNSA. This CDR3 has 15 residues.

This clone has only one observation. The chain recombines TRBV28 with TRBJ1-2; D is undetermined. Trimming shortened V by 8 bases and J by 3 bases, and 19 bases separated the two germline ends. This CDR3 region has 15 residues. Germline V CDR1 and CDR2: MDHEN, SYDVKM. The CDR3 DNA follows: TGTGCCAGCGAGCCAGTGGGGTTCAGATACTATGGCTACACCTTC. Its translation is CASEPVGFRYYGYTF.

In its sample, this clone was seen a few times. The J gene is TRBJ1-1, the V gene TRBV11-2, with a weak D call TRBD1 (5 bases). CDR3 length: 15 residues. V lost 4 bases, J lost 11 bases, and 23 bases lay in between. CDR1 is SGHAT, CDR2 FQNNGV, per germline. CDR3 sequence reads: CASSSYDRRGGRAFF. DNA of the CDR3: TGTGCCAGCAGCTCCTACGATCGACGGGGCGGTCGGGCTTTCTTT. The whole variable domain, remainder taken from reference TRBV11-2 and TRBJ1-1, is EAGVAQSPRYKIIEKRQSVAFWCNPISGHATLYWYQQILGQGPKLLIQFQNNGVVDDSQLPKDRFSAERLKGVDSTLKIQPAKLEDSAVYLCASSSYDRRGGRAFFGQGTRLTVV.

This rearrangement joins TRBV28 to TRBJ1-1; tentatively, D is TRBD1 (6 bases). V was trimmed by 0 bases and J by 4 bases, leaving 9 bases between them. Germline CDR1 MDHEN, CDR2 SYDVKM. The CDR3 spans 14 residues. The CDR3 bases are TGTGCCAGCAGTTTATGGAGGGGGGGCACTGAAGCTTTCTTT. Its protein is CASSLWRGGTEAFF.

The rearrangement joins TRBV4-3 to TRBJ2-1; D possibly uses TRBD1 or TRBD2 (5 bases each). Germline CDR1 LGHNA, CDR2 YSLEER. The length of the CDR3 is 17 residues. The V gene lost 2 bases and the J gene lost 4 bases, with 18 bases spanning the gap. The CDR3 DNA reads TGCGCCAGCAGCCAATACTCCGGGACCTTATCTTACAATGAGCAGTTCTTC. Translated, it gives CASSQYSGTLSYNEQFF.

The chain recombines TRBV11-2 with TRBJ2-1, with unresolved D. V was clipped by 5 bases and J by 7 bases, with 12 bases between them. The CDR3 loop spans 13 amino acids. CDR1 is SGHAT, CDR2 FQNNGV, per germline. This CDR3 is CASSPPSSNEQFF. For the CDR3, the DNA is TGTGCCAGCAGCCCACCTTCGTCGAATGAGCAGTTCTTC.

This clone was detected a few times. The sample contains more than one DNA sequence encoding this CDR3. CDR3 residues: CASSVGERGTEAFF. The CDR3 coding sequence is TGTGCCAGCAGCGTAGGGGAGAGGGGAACTGAAGCTTTCTTT. V is TRBV9 and J is TRBJ1-1, with D possibly matching TRBD1 (5 bases). The germline CDR1 and CDR2 sequences are SGDLS and YYNGEE. V was cut by 0 bases and J by 5 bases, with 11 bases left in between. The CDR3 consists of 14 residues.

Written as DNA, the CDR3 is TGTGCCAGCAGCCAGGGGACAGGGAACACTGAAGCTTTCTTT. It encodes CASSQGTGNTEAFF. The rearrangement links TRBV5-8 to TRBJ1-1; TRBD1 aligns across 8 bases. J gave up 1 base and V 4 bases, and 3 bases lay outside the gene matches. The CDR3 covers 14 residues. Germline lookup yields CDR1 SGHTS and CDR2 YDEGEE.

With respect to this clone: The same CDR3 arises from other DNA sequences in this sample as well. This CDR3 reads CASSLGTSVSYEQYF. CDR3 coding DNA: TGTGCCAGCAGTCTAGGGACTAGCGTATCCTACGAGCAGTACTTC. This rearrangement joins TRBV27 to TRBJ2-7, with 10 positions matching TRBD2. This CDR3 comprises 15 residues. Germline V gene lookup returns CDR1 MNHEY and CDR2 SMNVEV (reference sequence). Losses at the gene ends were 5 bases for V and 1 base for J; bases not matched to a gene: 5.